This T cell receptor (beta chain) was captured by sequencing in a study of blood T cell repertoires in COVID-19. About the study: COVID-19 samples from acute and convalescent phases originated in the United States, Italy and Spain.

Seattle patients were enrolled during active infection and followed longitudinally. This clone was seen just once. Here immunoSEQ multiplex PCR was the method, and the copy in TCRdb shows in-frame clones only, minus some. The profile covers a few hundred thousand clones, with roughly 90% appearing a single time and 0.7% to 0.85% taken by the ten largest. CDR1 MGHDK and CDR2 SYGVNS come from the germline V gene. This CDR3 contains 15 residues. V gave up 4 bases and J gave up 4 bases; unmatched junction bases: 7. The specimen was peripheral blood. This sequence originates from a man aged 18 to 29 with COVID-19, enrolled during active disease. The rearrangement links TRBV25-1 to TRBJ2-3; 8 positions match TRBD1. The CDR3 region has the DNA TGTGCCAGCAGTGTCACGACAGGGGAGGCAGATACGCAGTATTTT. Translated: CASSVTTGEADTQYF.